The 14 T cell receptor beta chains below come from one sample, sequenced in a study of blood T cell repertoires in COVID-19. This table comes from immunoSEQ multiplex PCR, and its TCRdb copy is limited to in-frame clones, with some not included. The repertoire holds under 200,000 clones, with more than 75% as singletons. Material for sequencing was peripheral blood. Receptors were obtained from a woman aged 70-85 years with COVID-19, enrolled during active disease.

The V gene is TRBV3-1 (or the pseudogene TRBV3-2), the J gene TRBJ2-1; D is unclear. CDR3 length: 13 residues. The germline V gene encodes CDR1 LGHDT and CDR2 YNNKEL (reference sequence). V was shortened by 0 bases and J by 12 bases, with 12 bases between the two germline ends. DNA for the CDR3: TGTGCCAGCAGCCAAGACTCTTCTCTAGGGCAGTTCTTC. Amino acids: CASSQDSSLGQFF.

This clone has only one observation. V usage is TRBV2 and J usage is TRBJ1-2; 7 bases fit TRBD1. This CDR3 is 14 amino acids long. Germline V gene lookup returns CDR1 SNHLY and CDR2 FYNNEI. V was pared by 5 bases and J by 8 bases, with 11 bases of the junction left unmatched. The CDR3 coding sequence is TGTGCCAGCAGTAGGGAAAGGGGGCCCGTAGGCTACACCTTC. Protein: CASSRERGPVGYTF.

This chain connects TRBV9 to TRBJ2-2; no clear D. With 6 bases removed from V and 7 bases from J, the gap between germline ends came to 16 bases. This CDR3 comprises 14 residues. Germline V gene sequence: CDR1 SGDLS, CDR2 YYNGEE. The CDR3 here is CASTQGSDHGELFF. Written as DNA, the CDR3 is TGTGCCAGCACCCAAGGAAGCGATCACGGGGAGCTGTTTTTT. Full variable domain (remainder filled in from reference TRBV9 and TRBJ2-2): DSGVTQTPKHLITATGQRVTLRCSPRSGDLSVYWYQQSLDQGLQFLIQYYNGEERAKGNILERFSAQQFPDLHSELNLSSLELGDSALYFCASTQGSDHGELFFGEGSRLTVL.

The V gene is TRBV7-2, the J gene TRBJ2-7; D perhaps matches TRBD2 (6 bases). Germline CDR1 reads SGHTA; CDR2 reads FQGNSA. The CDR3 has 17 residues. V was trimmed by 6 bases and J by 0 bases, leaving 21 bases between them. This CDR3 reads CASSRNTFSGSSYEQYF. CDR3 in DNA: TGTGCCAGCAGTCGTAACACCTTTAGCGGAAGCTCCTACGAGCAGTACTTC.

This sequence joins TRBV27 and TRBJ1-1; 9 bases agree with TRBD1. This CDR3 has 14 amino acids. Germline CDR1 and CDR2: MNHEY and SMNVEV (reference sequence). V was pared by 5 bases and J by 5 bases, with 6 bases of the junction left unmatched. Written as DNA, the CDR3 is TGTGCCAGCAGTCCACAGGGGGCCAGAACTGAAGCTTTCTTT. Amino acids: CASSPQGARTEAFF.

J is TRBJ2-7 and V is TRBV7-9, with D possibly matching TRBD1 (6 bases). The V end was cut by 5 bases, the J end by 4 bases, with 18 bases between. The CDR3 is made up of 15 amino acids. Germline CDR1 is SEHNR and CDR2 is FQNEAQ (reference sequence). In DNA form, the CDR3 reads TGTGCCAGCAGCACCAGCCGGGACAAGTCATACGAGCAGTACTTC. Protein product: CASSTSRDKSYEQYF.

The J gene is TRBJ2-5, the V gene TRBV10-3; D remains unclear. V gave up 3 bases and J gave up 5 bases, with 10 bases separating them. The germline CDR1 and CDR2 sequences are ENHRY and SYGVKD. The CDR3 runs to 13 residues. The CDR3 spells CAISERMRETQYF. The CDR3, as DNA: TGTGCCATCAGTGAACGAATGAGGGAGACCCAGTACTTC.

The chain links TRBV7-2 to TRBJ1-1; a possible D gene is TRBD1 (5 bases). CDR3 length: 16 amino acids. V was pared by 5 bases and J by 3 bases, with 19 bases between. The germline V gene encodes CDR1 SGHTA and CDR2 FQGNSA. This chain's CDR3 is CASSLPLRQRDTEAFF. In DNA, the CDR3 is TGTGCCAGCAGCCTCCCGTTAAGACAGCGGGACACTGAAGCTTTCTTT.

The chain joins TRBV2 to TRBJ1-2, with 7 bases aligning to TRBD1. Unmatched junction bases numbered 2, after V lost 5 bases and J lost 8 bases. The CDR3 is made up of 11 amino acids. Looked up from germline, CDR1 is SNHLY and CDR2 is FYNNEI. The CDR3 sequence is CASSYRGGYTF. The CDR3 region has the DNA TGTGCCAGCAGTTACAGGGGCGGCTACACCTTC.

This CDR3 reads CASSQETPYEQYF. In DNA form, the CDR3 reads TGCGCCAGCAGCCAAGAGACACCCTACGAGCAGTACTTC. The chain carries TRBV4-1 and TRBJ2-7; no firm D call. Germline CDR1 is MGHRA and CDR2 is YSYEKL. V was cut by 0 bases and J by 2 bases, with 5 bases left in between. This CDR3 has 13 amino acids.

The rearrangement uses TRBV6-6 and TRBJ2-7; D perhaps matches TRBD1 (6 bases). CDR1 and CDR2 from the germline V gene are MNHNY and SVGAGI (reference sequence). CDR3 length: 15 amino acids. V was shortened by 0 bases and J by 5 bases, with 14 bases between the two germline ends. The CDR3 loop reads CASSYSITGLDEQYF. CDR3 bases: TGTGCCAGCAGTTACTCGATAACAGGGTTGGACGAGCAGTACTTC.

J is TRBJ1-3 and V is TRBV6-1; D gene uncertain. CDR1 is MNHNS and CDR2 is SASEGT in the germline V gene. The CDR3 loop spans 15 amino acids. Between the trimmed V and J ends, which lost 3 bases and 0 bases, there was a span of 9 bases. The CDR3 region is CASSDQPSSGNTIYF. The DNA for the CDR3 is TGTGCCAGCAGTGACCAACCGAGCTCTGGAAACACCATATATTTT.

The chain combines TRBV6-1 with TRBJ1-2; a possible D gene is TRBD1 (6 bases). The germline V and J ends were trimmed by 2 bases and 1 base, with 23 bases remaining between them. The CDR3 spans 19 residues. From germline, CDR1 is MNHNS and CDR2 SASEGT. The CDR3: CASSERGGFAGTNNYGYTF. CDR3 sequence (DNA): TGTGCCAGCAGTGAAAGGGGGGGGTTTGCTGGCACCAATAACTATGGCTACACCTTC.

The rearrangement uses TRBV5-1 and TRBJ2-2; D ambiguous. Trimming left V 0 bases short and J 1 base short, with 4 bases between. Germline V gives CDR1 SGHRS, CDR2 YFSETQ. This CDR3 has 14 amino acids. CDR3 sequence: CASSLGLNTGELFF. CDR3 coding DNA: TGCGCCAGCAGCTTGGGGCTGAACACCGGGGAGCTGTTTTTT.